This T cell receptor (beta chain) was documented in a study of blood T cell repertoires in COVID-19. Overall study context: The analysed material was cDNA or gDNA that came from T cells, B-cell-depleted T cells, or PBMCs.

CDR1 and CDR2 from the germline V gene are GTSNPN and SVGIG (reference sequence). J lost 2 bases, V lost 4 bases, and 5 bases had no gene match. CDR3 size: 14 residues. Authors' processing steps: Estimation of nucleated cell counts relied on the amplification of reference gene primers. The protocol was immunoSEQ multiplex PCR, while the TCRdb copy is restricted to in-frame clones and leaves out a portion. V, J and clone size are those of that table, while D and trimming were read from the DNA. Among 150,000 or so clones listed, approximately 80% were seen once. Recruited during active infection, patients (from Seattle) were subsequently followed longitudinally.

J is TRBJ1-1 and V is TRBV30, with TRBD1 matching 9 bases. The sequence was collected from a woman aged 60-75 years with COVID-19, enrolled during active disease. The sequenced material came from peripheral blood. The chain's CDR3 is CAWNRDRANTEAFF. The CDR3 DNA reads TGTGCCTGGAACCGGGACAGGGCTAACACTGAAGCTTTCTTT.